The clone carrying this T cell receptor (beta chain) appeared a few times. Its antigen is undetermined. This sample was included in a study of T cells after yellow fever vaccination. The overall study: SMART-Seq v4 Ultra Low Input prepared libraries from low-cell fractions. Study findings and constraints: Contaminating bulk clonotypes could be abundant in FACS-sorted repertoires.

Production of TCR cDNA was by 5'RACE template switching, which also added a universal primer site and UMIs. A single record per CDR3 protein comes from TCRdb applying MiXCR to the 5' RACE reads. The data show 150,000 to 200,000 distinct CDR3 sequences, 9.5% to 12% seen once. The CDR3 runs 16 residues. J was trimmed by 5 bases and V by 5 bases; bases with no gene match: 9. Germline assignment: CDR1 SGHVS and CDR2 FQNEAQ. The TCR originated in a man aged 18 to 30 who received the YFV17D yellow fever vaccine. The sequencing used CD8+ T cells sorted from PBMCs, collected 15 days after the yellow fever booster vaccination. The V and J genes are TRBV7-8 and TRBJ2-5, with 12 positions matching TRBD2. DNA for the CDR3: TGTGCCAGCAGCCTACTGACTAGCGGGGGAGCGGAGACCCAGTACTTC. This sequence encodes CASSLLTSGGAETQYF.